This T cell receptor (beta chain) was documented in a study of shared T cell receptors in the human thymus. The V end was cut by 4 bases, the J end by 6 bases, with 12 bases between. The germline CDR1 and CDR2 sequences are SGHVT and SQSDAQ. This CDR3 is 13 amino acids long. Using immunoSEQ multiplex PCR, the repertoire was profiled, and TCRdb retains in-frame clones only, with some absent. The sample carries 600,000 or so clones, around 87% recorded once. This same sample was also part of a study on human thymus T cells. From that second work: V and J genes seemed to be used with bias in thymic and blood repertoires.

The chain uses TRBV7-4 and TRBJ1-2, with D perhaps TRBD1 (6 bases). The sequenced sample consisted of thymocytes. The sequence derives from a boy under two years old with a congenital heart defect. In nucleotides, the CDR3 is TGTGCCAGCAGCTCAAGGGGGAGTAATGGCTACACCTTC. Its translation: CASSSRGSNGYTF.